One sample yielded the 13 T cell receptor beta chains listed below, sequenced in a study of spatial heterogeneity in lung cancer. TCRdb reprocessed the 5' RACE reads via MiXCR and lists one record per CDR3 protein. The sample comprises around 37,000 distinct CDR3 sequences, more than 7% of which are singletons, and around 29% rests with the top ten. Time point indicated: sample taken at primary tumor resection. Sample: PBMCs, taken at surgery. These receptors were obtained from a female donor with early-stage non-small cell lung cancer.

This clonotype was counted between two and nine times. The chain combines TRBV7-9 with TRBJ2-3; TRBD1 matches 7 bases. CDR1 SEHNR and CDR2 FQNEAQ come from the germline V gene (reference sequence). V gave up 1 base and J gave up 6 bases; unmatched junction bases: 4. This CDR3 has 14 amino acids. The CDR3 reads CASSLELQGDTQYF. The CDR3 DNA reads as TGTGCCAGCAGCTTAGAGTTACAGGGGGATACGCAGTATTTT.

The chain employs TRBV7-8 and TRBJ2-2; D is possibly TRBD1 or TRBD2 (5 bases each). V dropped 5 bases and J dropped 3 bases, with 13 bases sitting between them. The CDR3 length is 15 residues. Germline V gives CDR1 SGHVS, CDR2 FQNEAQ. CDR3 protein: CASSVDGAYTGELFF. Here the CDR3 DNA reads TGTGCCAGCAGCGTGGACGGGGCGTACACCGGGGAGCTGTTTTTT.

This clonotype was seen more than once but under ten times. The chain employs TRBV11-2 and TRBJ2-1; D is unclear. Germline CDR1 SGHAT, CDR2 FQNNGV. V dropped 2 bases and J dropped 7 bases, with 3 bases sitting between them. The CDR3 contains 11 residues. This CDR3 is CASSLMNEQFF. The CDR3 coding sequence is TGTGCCAGCAGCTTAATGAATGAGCAGTTCTTC.

Many counts were recorded for this clonotype. This sequence joins TRBV29-1 and TRBJ1-5; perhaps TRBD1 as D (5 bases). The CDR3 consists of 13 residues. Trimming removed 7 bases from V and 5 bases from J, with 15 bases in between. CDR1 and CDR2 (germline): SQVTM, ANQGSEA. CDR3 loop: CSGGQGVDQPQHF. CDR3 sequence (DNA): TGCAGCGGAGGACAAGGGGTTGATCAGCCCCAGCATTTT.

The chain recombines TRBV5-4 with TRBJ2-5; TRBD2 aligns across 7 bases. V lost 7 bases and J lost 5; bases outside the gene matches: 14. Germline values: CDR1 SGHNT, CDR2 YYREEE (reference sequence). The CDR3 has 15 residues. The CDR3, as DNA: TGTGCCAGCGCCTCGGGGAGCGGGAATGTGGAGACCCAGTACTTC. This codes for CASASGSGNVETQYF.

This chain uses TRBV3-1 with TRBJ1-5; D not certain. Germline V gives CDR1 LGHDT, CDR2 YNNKEL (reference sequence). The V and J ends lost 1 base and 3 bases respectively, with 10 bases between them. The CDR3 covers 15 residues. DNA of the CDR3: TGTGCCAGCAGCCAAGGCTGGGATACCAATCAGCCCCAGCATTTT. It yields the protein CASSQGWDTNQPQHF.

In this sample, this clonotype turned up a few times. V gene TRBV5-1 combines with J gene TRBJ2-7; TRBD1 is a possible D gene (6 bases). V was shortened by 0 bases and J by 0 bases, with 7 bases between the two germline ends. Germline CDR1 and CDR2: SGHRS and YFSETQ. This CDR3 comprises 14 residues. Here the CDR3 reads CASSLGTASYEQYF. DNA of the CDR3: TGCGCCAGCAGCTTGGGGACAGCCTCCTACGAGCAGTACTTC.

The V call is TRBV4-2, the J call TRBJ2-7, with 8 bases fitting TRBD1. The germline V gene has CDR1 LGHNA and CDR2 YNFKEQ. There are 15 residues in the CDR3. J gave up 3 bases and V 0 bases, and 4 bases lay outside the gene matches. The DNA of the CDR3 is TGTGCCAGCAGCCAAGATGCAGGGGGCTTCTACGAGCAGTACTTC. As protein: CASSQDAGGFYEQYF.

In its sample, this clonotype was seen many times. The rearrangement links TRBV7-9 to TRBJ2-1; 12 nucleotides align to TRBD2. V shed 4 bases, J shed 1 base, and the junction held 8 bases outside the gene matches. Germline V CDR1 and CDR2: SEHNR, FQNEAQ (reference sequence). The CDR3 extends over 18 amino acids. CDR3 DNA sequence: TGTGCCAGCAGCTCCTTGACTAGCGGGGGAAGGTCCTACAATGAGCAGTTCTTC. This codes for CASSSLTSGGRSYNEQFF.

As concerns this clonotype: The junction differs from germline at one of its ends, possibly a read error. V gene TRBV4-1 combines with J gene TRBJ1-1, with no clear D. The CDR3 loop spans 13 amino acids. Germline V CDR1 and CDR2: MGHRA, YSYEKL. CDR3 DNA sequence: TGCGCCAACAGCCAAGGGCAGAACACTGAAGCTTTCTTT. This translates into CANSQGQNTEAFF.

This clonotype was seen repeatedly, ten times or more. V and J are TRBV5-6 and TRBJ2-7; D assignment may be TRBD1 or TRBD2 (5 bases each). Germline loops: CDR1 SGHDT, CDR2 YYEEEE. The V gene lost 7 bases and the J gene lost 3 bases, with 11 bases spanning the gap. The CDR3 has 12 residues. CDR3: CASGTKNYEQYF. CDR3 sequence (DNA): TGTGCCAGCGGGACGAAGAACTACGAGCAGTACTTC. Looking up the rest from reference TRBV5-6 and TRBJ2-7 gives the full variable domain: DAGVTQSPTHLIKTRGQQVTLRCSPKSGHDTVSWYQQALGQGPQFIFQYYEEEERQRGNFPDRFSGHQFPNYSSELNVNALLLGDSALYLCASGTKNYEQYFGPGTRLTVT.

The table lists this clonotype with many counts. V and J are TRBV10-3 and TRBJ1-4, with D possibly being TRBD1 (5 bases). Trimming left V 6 bases short and J 10 bases short, with 18 bases between. Germline CDR1 is ENHRY and CDR2 is SYGVKD. The CDR3 is made up of 14 amino acids. CDR3 sequence reads: CAISTRGSGGKLFF. CDR3 in DNA: TGTGCCATCAGCACGCGCGGGTCCGGGGGAAAACTGTTTTTT.

This clonotype was counted between two and nine times. The chain couples TRBV20-1 to TRBJ2-7; TRBD1 matches at 8 bases. V was clipped by 4 bases and J by 4 bases; unmatched bases: 3. CDR3 length: 12 amino acids. The germline V gene encodes CDR1 DFQATT and CDR2 SNEGSKA (reference sequence). CDR3 DNA: TGCAGTGCTAACAGACAGGGGTACGAGCAGTACTTC. It encodes CSANRQGYEQYF.